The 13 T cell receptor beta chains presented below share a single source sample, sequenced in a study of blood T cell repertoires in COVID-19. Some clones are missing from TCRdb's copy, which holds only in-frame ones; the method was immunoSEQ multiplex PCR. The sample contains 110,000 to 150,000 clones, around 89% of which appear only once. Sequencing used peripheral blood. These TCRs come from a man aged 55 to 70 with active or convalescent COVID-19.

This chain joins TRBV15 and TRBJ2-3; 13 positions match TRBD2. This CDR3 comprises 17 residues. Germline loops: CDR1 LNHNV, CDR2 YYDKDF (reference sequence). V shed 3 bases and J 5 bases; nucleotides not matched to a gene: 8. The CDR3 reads CATSSDGTSGKIDTQYF. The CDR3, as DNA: TGTGCCACCAGCAGTGATGGGACTAGCGGGAAGATAGATACGCAGTATTTT.

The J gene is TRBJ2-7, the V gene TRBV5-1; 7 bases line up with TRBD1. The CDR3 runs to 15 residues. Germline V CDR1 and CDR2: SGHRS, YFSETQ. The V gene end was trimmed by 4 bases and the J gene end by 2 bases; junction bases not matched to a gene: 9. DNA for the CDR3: TGCGCCAGCAGCGAGGGGACAGTTAACACCTACGAGCAGTACTTC. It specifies CASSEGTVNTYEQYF.

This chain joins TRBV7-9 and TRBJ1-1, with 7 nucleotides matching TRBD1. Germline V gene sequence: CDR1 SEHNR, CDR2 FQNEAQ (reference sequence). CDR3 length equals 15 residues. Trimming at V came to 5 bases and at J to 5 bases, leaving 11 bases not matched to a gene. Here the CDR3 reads CASSLLRTGETEAFF. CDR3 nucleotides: TGTGCCAGCAGCCTTCTACGGACAGGAGAGACTGAAGCTTTCTTT.

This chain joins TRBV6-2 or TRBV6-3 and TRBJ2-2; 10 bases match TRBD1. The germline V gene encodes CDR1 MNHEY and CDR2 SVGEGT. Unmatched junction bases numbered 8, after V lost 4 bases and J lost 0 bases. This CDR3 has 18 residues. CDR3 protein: CASSSDRGTFSNTGELFF. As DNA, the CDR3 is TGTGCCAGCAGTTCGGACAGGGGGACCTTCTCGAACACCGGGGAGCTGTTTTTT.

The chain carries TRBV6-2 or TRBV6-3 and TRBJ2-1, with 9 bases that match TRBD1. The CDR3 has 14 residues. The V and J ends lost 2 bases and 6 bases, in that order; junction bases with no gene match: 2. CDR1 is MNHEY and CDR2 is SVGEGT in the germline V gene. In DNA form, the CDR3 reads TGTGCCAGCAGTTACCTGACAGGGGGCAATGAGCAGTTCTTC. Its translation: CASSYLTGGNEQFF.

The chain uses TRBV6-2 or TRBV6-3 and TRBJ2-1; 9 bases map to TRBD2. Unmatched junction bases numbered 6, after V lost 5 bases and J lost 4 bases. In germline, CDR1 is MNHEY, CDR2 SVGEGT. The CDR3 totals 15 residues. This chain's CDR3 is CASSQHLAGYNEQFF. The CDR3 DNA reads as TGTGCCAGCAGTCAGCATCTAGCGGGGTACAATGAGCAGTTCTTC.

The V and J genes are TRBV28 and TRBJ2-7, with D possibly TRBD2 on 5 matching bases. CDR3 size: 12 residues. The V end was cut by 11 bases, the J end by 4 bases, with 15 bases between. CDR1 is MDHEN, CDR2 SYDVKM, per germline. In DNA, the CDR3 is TGTGCCGCCGGGGTCAGCTGGTACGAGCAGTACTTC. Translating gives CAAGVSWYEQYF. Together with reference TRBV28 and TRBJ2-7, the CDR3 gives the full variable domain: DVKVTQSSRYLVKRTGEKVFLECVQDMDHENMFWYRQDPGLGLRLIYFSYDVKMKEKGDIPEGYSVSREKKERFSLILESASTNQTSMYLCAAGVSWYEQYFGPGTRLTVT.

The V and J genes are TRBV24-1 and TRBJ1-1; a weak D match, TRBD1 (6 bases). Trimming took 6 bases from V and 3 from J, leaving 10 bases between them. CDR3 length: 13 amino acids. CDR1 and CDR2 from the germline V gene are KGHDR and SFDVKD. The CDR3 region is CATSIGGDTEAFF. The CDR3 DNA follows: TGTGCCACCAGTATAGGGGGGGACACTGAAGCTTTCTTT.

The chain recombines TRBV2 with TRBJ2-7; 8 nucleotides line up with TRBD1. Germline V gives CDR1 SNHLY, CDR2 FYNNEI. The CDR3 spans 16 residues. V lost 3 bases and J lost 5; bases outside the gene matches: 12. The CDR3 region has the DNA TGTGCCAGCAGTGAGAGGAGTGGGACAGGTCGTAACGAGCAGTACTTC. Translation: CASSERSGTGRNEQYF.

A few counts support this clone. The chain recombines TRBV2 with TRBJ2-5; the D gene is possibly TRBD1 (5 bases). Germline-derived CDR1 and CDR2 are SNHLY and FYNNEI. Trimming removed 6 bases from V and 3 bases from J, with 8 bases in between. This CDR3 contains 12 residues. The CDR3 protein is CASRVREETQYF. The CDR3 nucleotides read TGTGCCAGCAGGGTCAGGGAAGAGACCCAGTACTTC.

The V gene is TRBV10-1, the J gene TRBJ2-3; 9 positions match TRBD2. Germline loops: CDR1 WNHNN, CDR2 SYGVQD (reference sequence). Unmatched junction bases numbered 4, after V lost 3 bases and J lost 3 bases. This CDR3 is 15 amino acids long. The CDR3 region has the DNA TGCGCCAGCAGTGAAAGCGGGAGGTTGACAGATACGCAGTATTTT. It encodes CASSESGRLTDTQYF.

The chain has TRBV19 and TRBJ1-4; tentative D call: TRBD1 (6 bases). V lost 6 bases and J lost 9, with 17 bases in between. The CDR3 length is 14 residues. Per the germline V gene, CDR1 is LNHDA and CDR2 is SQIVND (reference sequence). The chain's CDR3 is CASRIRDTIKKLFF. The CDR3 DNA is TGTGCCAGTAGAATCCGGGACACTATTAAAAAACTGTTTTTT. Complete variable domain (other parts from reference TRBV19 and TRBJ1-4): DGGITQSPKYLFRKEGQNVTLSCEQNLNHDAMYWYRQDPGQGLRLIYYSQIVNDFQKGDIAEGYSVSREKKESFPLTVTSAQKNPTAFYLCASRIRDTIKKLFFGSGTQLSVL.

The DNA for the CDR3 is TGTGCCAGCAGCTTAGGGACTAGCGGGGGGGTACAAGAGACCCAGTACTTC. Protein product: CASSLGTSGGVQETQYF. The chain couples TRBV11-2 to TRBJ2-5; 15 bases are a match to TRBD2. Germline V gene data show CDR1 as SGHAT and CDR2 as FQNNGV. Losses at the gene ends were 1 base for V and 2 bases for J; bases not matched to a gene: 2. This CDR3 contains 17 residues.